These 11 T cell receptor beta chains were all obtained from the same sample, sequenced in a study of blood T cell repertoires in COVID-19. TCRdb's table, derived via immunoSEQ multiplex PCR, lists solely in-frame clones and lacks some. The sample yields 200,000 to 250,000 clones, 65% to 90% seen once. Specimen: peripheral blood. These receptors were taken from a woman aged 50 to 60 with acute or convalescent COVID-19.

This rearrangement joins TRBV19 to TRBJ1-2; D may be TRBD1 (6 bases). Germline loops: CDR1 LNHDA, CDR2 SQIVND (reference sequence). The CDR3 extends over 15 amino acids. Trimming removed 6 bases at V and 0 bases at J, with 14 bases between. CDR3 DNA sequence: TGTGCCAGTAGATTGGGAGGGGGAGCTAACTATGGCTACACCTTC. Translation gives CASRLGGGANYGYTF. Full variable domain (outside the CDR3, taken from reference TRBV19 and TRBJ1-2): DGGITQSPKYLFRKEGQNVTLSCEQNLNHDAMYWYRQDPGQGLRLIYYSQIVNDFQKGDIAEGYSVSREKKESFPLTVTSAQKNPTAFYLCASRLGGGANYGYTFGSGTRLTVV.

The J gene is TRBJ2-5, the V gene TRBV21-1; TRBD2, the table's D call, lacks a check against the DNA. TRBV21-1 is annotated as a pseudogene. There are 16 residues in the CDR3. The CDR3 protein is CASSPSASGAQETQYF. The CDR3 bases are TGTGCCAGCAGTCCCTCGGCTAGCGGTGCGCAAGAGACCCAGTACTTC.

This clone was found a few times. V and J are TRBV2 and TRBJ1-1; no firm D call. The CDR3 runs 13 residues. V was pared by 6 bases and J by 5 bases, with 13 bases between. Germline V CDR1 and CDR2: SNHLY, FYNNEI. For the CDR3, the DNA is TGTGCCAGCAGAAAGTTGCGGGAAACTGAAGCTTTCTTT. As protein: CASRKLRETEAFF.

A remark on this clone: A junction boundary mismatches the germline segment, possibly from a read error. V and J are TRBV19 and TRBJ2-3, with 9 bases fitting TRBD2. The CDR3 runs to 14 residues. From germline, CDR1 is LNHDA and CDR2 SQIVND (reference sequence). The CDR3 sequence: CASSSGGAPDTQYF. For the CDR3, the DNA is TGTGCCAGCAGTAGCGGGGGAGCCCCGGATACGCAGTATTTT.

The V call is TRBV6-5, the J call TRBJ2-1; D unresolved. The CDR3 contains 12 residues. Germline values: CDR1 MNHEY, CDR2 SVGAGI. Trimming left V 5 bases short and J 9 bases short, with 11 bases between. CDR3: CASSISESEQFF. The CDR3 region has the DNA TGTGCCAGCAGTATCAGCGAATCTGAGCAGTTCTTC.

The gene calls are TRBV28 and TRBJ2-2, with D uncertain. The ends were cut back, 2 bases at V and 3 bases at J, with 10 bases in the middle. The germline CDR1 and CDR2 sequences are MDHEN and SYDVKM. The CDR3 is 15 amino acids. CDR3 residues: CASSLSTGYTGELFF. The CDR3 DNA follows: TGTGCCAGCAGTTTAAGTACGGGTTACACCGGGGAGCTGTTTTTT.

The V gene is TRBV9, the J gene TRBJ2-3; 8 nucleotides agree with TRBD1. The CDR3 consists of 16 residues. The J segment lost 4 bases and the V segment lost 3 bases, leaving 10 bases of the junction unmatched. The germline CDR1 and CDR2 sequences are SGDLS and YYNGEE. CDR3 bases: TGTGCCAGCAGCGCTTATTGGACAGGGAACGCAGATACGCAGTATTTT. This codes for CASSAYWTGNADTQYF.

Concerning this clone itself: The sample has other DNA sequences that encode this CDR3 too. The CDR3: CASSPSGTGGETQYF. CDR3 DNA sequence: TGCGCCAGCAGCCCTTCCGGGACAGGGGGAGAGACCCAGTACTTC. The chain joins TRBV5-1 to TRBJ2-5; 11 bases map to TRBD1. The CDR3 has 15 amino acids. CDR1 SGHRS and CDR2 YFSETQ come from the germline V gene. V lost 4 bases, J lost 4 bases, and 6 bases stayed unmatched.

The CDR3: CASSIGARNSGANVLTF. For the CDR3, the DNA is TGTGCCAGTAGTATAGGAGCTAGAAACTCTGGGGCCAACGTCCTGACTTTC. J is TRBJ2-6 and V is TRBV19; D gene ambiguous. CDR1 and CDR2 (germline): LNHDA, SQIVND (reference sequence). The V end was cut by 1 base, the J end by 0 bases, with 10 bases between. The CDR3 consists of 17 residues.

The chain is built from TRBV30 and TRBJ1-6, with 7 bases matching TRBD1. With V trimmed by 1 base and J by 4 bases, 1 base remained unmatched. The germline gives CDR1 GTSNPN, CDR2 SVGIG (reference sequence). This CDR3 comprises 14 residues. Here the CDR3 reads CAWSAGQYNSPLHF. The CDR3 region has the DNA TGTGCCTGGAGTGCGGGACAGTATAATTCACCCCTCCACTTT.

The CDR3 is CASSLRGGAAQETQYF. DNA of the CDR3: TGTGCCAGCAGCTTAAGAGGGGGGGCCGCTCAAGAGACCCAGTACTTC. This chain uses TRBV7-3 with TRBJ2-5, with a tentative D call TRBD2 (7 bases). The CDR3 has 16 residues. Trimming shortened V by 1 base and J by 2 bases, and 14 bases separated the two germline ends. CDR1 and CDR2 (germline): SGHTA, FQGTGA.